This passage covers 29 T cell receptor beta chains from one sample sequenced in a study of T-cell memory formation after mild COVID-19. TCRdb reprocessed the 5' RACE reads via MiXCR and lists one record per CDR3 protein. Of over 450,000 distinct CDR3 sequences listed, about 20% are singletons. The material sequenced was PBMCs or a T cell subset sorted from them (not recorded which). Every receptor here comes from an adult woman who had mild COVID-19 (a few samples of this study predate the infection). Cell type and time point are not known.

V gene TRBV6-5 combines with J gene TRBJ1-2; TRBD1 matches 8 bases. The CDR3 spans 13 residues. Losses at the gene ends were 6 bases for V and 4 bases for J; bases not matched to a gene: 4. The germline CDR1 and CDR2 sequences are MNHEY and SVGAGI. The CDR3 loop is CASRDRAGYGYTF. The CDR3 DNA is TGTGCCAGCAGGGACAGGGCGGGCTATGGCTACACCTTC.

This chain links TRBV7-9 with TRBJ2-2, with D perhaps being TRBD1 or TRBD2 (5 bases each). This CDR3 has 18 residues. CDR1 is SEHNR and CDR2 is FQNEAQ in the germline V gene (reference sequence). The V and J ends lost 8 bases and 5 bases respectively, with 27 bases between them. The CDR3 DNA sequence: TGTGCCAGCCGCCCCCCGGGACCAATGCCGCGTGGGACCGGGGAGCTGTTTTTT. Its translation: CASRPPGPMPRGTGELFF.

Of note for this clonotype: The germline gene is not matched at one end of the junction; a read error may be the cause. The genes are TRBV12-3 or TRBV12-4 and TRBJ2-1, with D unresolved. The CDR3 has 15 amino acids. This CDR3 is CSSSLVHTYYNEQFF. In DNA form, the CDR3 reads TGTTCCAGCAGTTTGGTACACACCTACTACAATGAGCAGTTCTTC.

This clonotype has only a few counts. The genes are TRBV30 and TRBJ2-5, with 7 bases matching TRBD1. Trimming took 3 bases from V and 1 from J; bases not matched to a gene: 2. The CDR3 is 13 amino acids. Germline-derived CDR1 and CDR2 are GTSNPN and SVGIG (reference sequence). CDR3 sequence reads: CAWSGTAQETQYF. The CDR3 DNA sequence: TGTGCCTGGAGCGGGACAGCCCAAGAGACCCAGTACTTC.

V and J are TRBV5-1 and TRBJ2-7; 8 bases are a match to TRBD1. After removal of 3 bases from V and 5 bases from J, the junction contained 10 bases not matched to a gene. Germline V gene data show CDR1 as SGHRS and CDR2 as YFSETQ. This CDR3 contains 15 residues. The chain's CDR3 is CASSWGDRTNDEQYF. CDR3 in DNA: TGCGCCAGCAGCTGGGGGGACAGGACCAACGACGAGCAGTACTTC.

This clonotype was seen only a few times. Here the CDR3 reads CASSLPMTSGRITDTQYF. The CDR3, as DNA: TGTGCCAGCAGCTTACCCATGACTAGCGGGAGGATCACAGATACGCAGTATTTT. The V gene is TRBV7-8, the J gene TRBJ2-3; 13 bases are shared with TRBD2. CDR3 length equals 18 residues. V was pared by 2 bases and J by 2 bases, with 7 bases of the junction left unmatched. Germline loops: CDR1 SGHVS, CDR2 FQNEAQ.

Only a few counts were recorded for this clonotype. The rearrangement uses TRBV12-3 or TRBV12-4 and TRBJ2-7, with 12 bases identical to TRBD2. The CDR3 length is 14 residues. J gave up 7 bases and V 5 bases, and 6 bases lay outside the gene matches. The CDR3 loop is CASSLTSGSMEQYF. Here the CDR3 DNA reads TGTGCCAGCAGTCTGACTAGCGGGAGCATGGAGCAGTACTTC.

This clonotype was recorded a few times. The chain combines TRBV7-8 with TRBJ2-5; 11 positions match TRBD2. This CDR3 comprises 18 residues. Losses at the gene ends were 0 bases for V and 2 bases for J; bases not matched to a gene: 8. Germline V lookup: CDR1 SGHVS, CDR2 FQNEAQ. The CDR3 DNA follows: TGTGCCAGCAGCTTAGCATTAGCGGGGGGGCCGGGACAAGAGACCCAGTACTTC. Encoded protein: CASSLALAGGPGQETQYF. Looking up the rest from reference TRBV7-8 and TRBJ2-5 gives the full variable domain: GAGVSQSPRYKVAKRGQDVALRCDPISGHVSLFWYQQALGQGPEFLTYFQNEAQLDKSGLPSDRFFAERPEGSVSTLKIQRTQQEDSAVYLCASSLALAGGPGQETQYFGPGTRLLVL.

This chain links TRBV6-5 with TRBJ1-6; no clear D. The CDR3 contains 14 residues. The V and J ends lost 0 bases and 7 bases respectively, with 7 bases between them. Germline assignment: CDR1 MNHEY and CDR2 SVGAGI. The CDR3 region has the DNA TGTGCCAGCAGTTACTCGGTGTGGAATTCACCCCTCCACTTT. Encoded protein: CASSYSVWNSPLHF.

This clonotype has ten or more counts. The genes are TRBV5-1 and TRBJ2-1; 8 nucleotides agree with TRBD2. Germline CDR1 is SGHRS and CDR2 is YFSETQ. Trimming took 4 bases from V and 7 from J; bases not matched to a gene: 7. This CDR3 region has 14 residues. In DNA form, the CDR3 reads TGCGCCAGCAGCCAGGGACTAGGGTTAAATGAGCAGTTCTTC. Encoded protein: CASSQGLGLNEQFF.

This clonotype was observed a handful of times. The chain is built from TRBV15 and TRBJ2-3, with 7 bases lining up with TRBD1. The germline V gene has CDR1 LNHNV and CDR2 YYDKDF (reference sequence). V trimming: 4 bases; J trimming: 5 bases; junction bases outside the gene matches: 6. This CDR3 is 14 amino acids long. The CDR3 DNA sequence: TGTGCCACCAGCAAGACAGGGAATATAGATACGCAGTATTTT. Its protein product is CATSKTGNIDTQYF.

The chain has TRBV25-1 and TRBJ2-4, with D perhaps TRBD1 or TRBD2 (6 bases each). CDR1 is MGHDK, CDR2 SYGVNS, per germline. The V end was cut by 6 bases, the J end by 4 bases, with 19 bases between. The CDR3 consists of 16 residues. In DNA form, the CDR3 reads TGTGCCAGCAGCGCGTGGGGGGTAAGGGGGAAAAACATTCAGTACTTC. Protein sequence: CASSAWGVRGKNIQYF.

The chain joins TRBV18 to TRBJ2-7; D is possibly TRBD2 (6 bases). Germline V gene sequence: CDR1 KGHSH, CDR2 LQKENI. The CDR3 consists of 16 residues. Trimming pared 3 bases from V and 2 bases from J, leaving 17 bases between. The CDR3 spells CASSPGAGTPAYEQYF. The CDR3 nucleotides are TGTGCCAGCTCACCGGGCGCCGGGACTCCTGCCTACGAGCAGTACTTC.

The CDR3 loop is CASSPPAQAETQYF. CDR3 DNA sequence: TGTGCCAGCTCACCACCCGCGCAGGCAGAGACCCAGTACTTC. The J gene is TRBJ2-5, the V gene TRBV18; no reliable D call. The length of the CDR3 is 14 residues. Trimming removed 0 bases from V and 4 bases from J, with 9 bases in between. CDR1 and CDR2 from the germline V gene are KGHSH and LQKENI.

V usage is TRBV3-1 and J usage is TRBJ1-1; D perhaps matches TRBD1 (6 bases). V was pared by 4 bases and J by 5 bases, with 17 bases between. The CDR3 is made up of 15 amino acids. Germline CDR1 is LGHDT and CDR2 is YNNKEL (reference sequence). The CDR3 DNA follows: TGTGCCAGCAGCCGAAATAGACAGGTTGGGACTGAAGCTTTCTTT. Translating it yields CASSRNRQVGTEAFF.

The rearrangement uses TRBV2 and TRBJ2-1; 9 positions match TRBD1. This CDR3 spans 16 amino acids. Unmatched junction bases numbered 9, after V lost 2 bases and J lost 7 bases. Germline V gene sequence: CDR1 SNHLY, CDR2 FYNNEI. The CDR3: CASSEQTGQGTNEQFF. CDR3 bases: TGTGCCAGCAGTGAACAAACGGGACAGGGTACAAATGAGCAGTTCTTC. Complete variable domain (other parts from reference TRBV2 and TRBJ2-1): EPEVTQTPSHQVTQMGQEVILRCVPISNHLYFYWYRQILGQKVEFLVSFYNNEISEKSEIFDDQFSVERPDGSNFTLKIRSTKLEDSAMYFCASSEQTGQGTNEQFFGPGTRLTVL.

The chain is built from TRBV2 and TRBJ1-3; a possible D gene is TRBD1 (6 bases). The germline V and J ends were trimmed by 7 bases and 0 bases, with 13 bases remaining between them. The CDR3 sequence is 15 residues long. Germline V lookup: CDR1 SNHLY, CDR2 FYNNEI. The CDR3 reads CASKLQGSSGNTIYF. Here the CDR3 DNA reads TGTGCCAGCAAGCTACAGGGAAGCTCTGGAAACACCATATATTTT.

The chain combines TRBV15 with TRBJ1-1; D is ambiguous. Germline values: CDR1 LNHNV, CDR2 YYDKDF (reference sequence). V lost 1 base and J lost 3, with 18 bases in between. CDR3 size: 17 residues. The CDR3 sequence: CATSRVPQGAEDTEAFF. DNA of the CDR3: TGTGCCACCAGCAGAGTCCCCCAAGGAGCCGAGGACACTGAAGCTTTCTTT.

The rearrangement links TRBV5-1 to TRBJ1-3; no clear D. Trimming shortened V by 5 bases and J by 4 bases, and 16 bases separated the two germline ends. The CDR3 contains 15 residues. Germline CDR1 is SGHRS and CDR2 is YFSETQ. The CDR3 DNA sequence: TGCGCCAGCAGTCCTGCTCCGGCGTCGGGAAACACCATATATTTT. Protein sequence: CASSPAPASGNTIYF.

In its sample, this clonotype was seen a few times. The V gene is TRBV19, the J gene TRBJ2-5; the D gene is possibly TRBD1 (6 bases). Trimming removed 4 bases from V and 1 base from J, with 7 bases in between. The CDR3 has 13 amino acids. Germline V gives CDR1 LNHDA, CDR2 SQIVND (reference sequence). The CDR3 region is CASSKGGQETQYF. The CDR3 bases are TGTGCCAGTAGTAAAGGGGGCCAAGAGACCCAGTACTTC. The complete variable domain, with remaining parts taken from reference TRBV19 and TRBJ2-5, reads DGGITQSPKYLFRKEGQNVTLSCEQNLNHDAMYWYRQDPGQGLRLIYYSQIVNDFQKGDIAEGYSVSREKKESFPLTVTSAQKNPTAFYLCASSKGGQETQYFGPGTRLLVL.

This clonotype occurred a few times. This chain joins TRBV10-3 and TRBJ2-1; no clear D gene. The V end lost 0 bases, the J end lost 8 bases, and 5 bases lay between the germline ends. Germline V gene data show CDR1 as ENHRY and CDR2 as SYGVKD. This CDR3 comprises 12 residues. The CDR3 loop is CAISESRYEQFF. DNA of the CDR3: TGTGCCATCAGTGAGTCGAGGTATGAGCAGTTCTTC.

V and J are TRBV7-3 and TRBJ2-1, with unresolved D. The CDR3 is made up of 14 amino acids. V shed 5 bases and J shed 2 bases, with 10 bases lying between them. Germline V lookup: CDR1 SGHTA, CDR2 FQGTGA. DNA of the CDR3: TGTGCCAGCAGCCCCGCTGGCCCCTACAATGAGCAGTTCTTC. It encodes CASSPAGPYNEQFF.

The chain employs TRBV6-2 or TRBV6-3 and TRBJ2-1; TRBD1 matches 8 bases. Per germline, CDR1 MNHEY and CDR2 SVGEGT. The trim removed 4 bases at V and 9 bases at J, leaving 14 bases unmatched. The CDR3 loop spans 16 amino acids. CDR3 amino acids: CASSSVRGHRGVEQFF. DNA for the CDR3: TGTGCCAGCAGTTCCGTCAGGGGGCACCGTGGGGTTGAGCAGTTCTTC.

The gene calls are TRBV7-8 and TRBJ1-3; no clear D gene. This CDR3 contains 14 residues. The V gene lost 2 bases and the J gene lost 0 bases, with 5 bases spanning the gap. CDR1 and CDR2 (germline): SGHVS, FQNEAQ. The CDR3 is CASSLYDSGNTIYF. The CDR3 bases are TGTGCCAGCAGCTTATATGACTCTGGAAACACCATATATTTT.

In nucleotides, the CDR3 is TGTGCCAGCAGCACAATGACTCGAGGGGGTCGTAACACTGAAGCTTTCTTT. Its translation is CASSTMTRGGRNTEAFF. This chain links TRBV7-9 with TRBJ1-1, with D perhaps matching TRBD1 (6 bases). CDR1 is SEHNR and CDR2 is FQNEAQ in the germline V gene (reference sequence). Deletions cut 5 bases from V and 2 bases from J, with 21 bases between. The CDR3 has 17 amino acids.

This clonotype has only a few counts. The chain recombines TRBV15 with TRBJ1-1; possible D gene TRBD1, 6 bases. Germline V gene data show CDR1 as LNHNV and CDR2 as YYDKDF (reference sequence). Trimming shortened V by 0 bases and J by 0 bases, and 8 bases separated the two germline ends. The CDR3 length is 15 residues. The CDR3 region is CATSRDGQMNTEAFF. CDR3 bases: TGTGCCACCAGCAGAGACGGACAGATGAACACTGAAGCTTTCTTT.

The chain has TRBV4-2 and TRBJ2-1, with D unresolved. Germline V gene sequence: CDR1 LGHNA, CDR2 YNFKEQ. Between the trimmed V and J ends, which lost 0 bases and 8 bases, there was a span of 5 bases. The CDR3 sequence is 12 residues long. As DNA, the CDR3 is TGTGCCAGCAGCCAAGATGGGGATGAGCAGTTCTTC. Its protein is CASSQDGDEQFF.

V usage is TRBV6-5 and J usage is TRBJ2-7, with D unclear. With 8 bases removed from V and 5 bases from J, the gap between germline ends came to 10 bases. Germline CDR1 MNHEY, CDR2 SVGAGI. This CDR3 has 11 residues. The CDR3 DNA reads as TGTGCCAGCGGAAGGTACGACGAGCAGTACTTC. It codes for CASGRYDEQYF.

CDR3: CASSTWTGGRSNQPQHF. The CDR3 region has the DNA TGTGCCAGTAGTACCTGGACAGGGGGAAGGAGCAATCAGCCCCAGCATTTT. The V call is TRBV19, the J call TRBJ1-5, with 10 bases that match TRBD1. The J segment lost 1 base and the V segment lost 4 bases, leaving 7 bases of the junction unmatched. The CDR3 has 17 residues. CDR1 and CDR2 (germline): LNHDA, SQIVND (reference sequence).